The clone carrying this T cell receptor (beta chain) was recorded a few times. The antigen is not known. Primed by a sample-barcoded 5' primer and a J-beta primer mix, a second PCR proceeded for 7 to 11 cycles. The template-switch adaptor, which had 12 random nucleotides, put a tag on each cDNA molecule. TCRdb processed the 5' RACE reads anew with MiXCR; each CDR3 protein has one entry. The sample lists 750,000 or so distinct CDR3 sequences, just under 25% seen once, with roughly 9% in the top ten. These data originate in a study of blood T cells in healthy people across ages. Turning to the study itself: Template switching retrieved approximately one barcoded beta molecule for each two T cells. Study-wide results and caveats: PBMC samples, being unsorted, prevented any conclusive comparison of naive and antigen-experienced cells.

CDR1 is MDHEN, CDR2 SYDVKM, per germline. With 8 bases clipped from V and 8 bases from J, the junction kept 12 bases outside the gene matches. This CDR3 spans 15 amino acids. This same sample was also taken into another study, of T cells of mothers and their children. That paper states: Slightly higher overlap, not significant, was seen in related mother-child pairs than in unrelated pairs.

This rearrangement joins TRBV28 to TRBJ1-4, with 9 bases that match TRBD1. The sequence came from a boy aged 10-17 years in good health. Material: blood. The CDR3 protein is CASLPPQGAEEKLFF. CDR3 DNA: TGTGCCAGCCTACCCCCACAGGGGGCTGAAGAAAAACTGTTTTTT.